These 29 T cell receptor beta chains came from one sample sequenced in a study of shared T cell receptors in the human thymus. The protocol was immunoSEQ multiplex PCR, while the TCRdb copy is restricted to in-frame clones and leaves out a portion. The data contain approximately 730,000 clones, approximately 83% of them singletons. The same data also contributed to another study, on human thymus T cells.

The sample taken for sequencing was thymocytes. Source of these receptors: a girl in the first two years of life with a congenital heart defect.

A word on this clone: One junction end disagrees with the germline gene, perhaps due to a read error. The sample holds other DNA sequences that translate to the same CDR3. The rearrangement uses TRBV6-1 and TRBJ1-6, with 8 bases that match TRBD1. The CDR3 runs to 17 residues. Per germline, CDR1 MNHNS and CDR2 SASEGT. The DNA of the CDR3 is TGTGCCAGCAGTGAATGGTCAGGGGGCGCGTATAATTCCCCCCTCCACTTT. It translates to CASSEWSGGAYNSPLHF.

The rearrangement links TRBV9 to TRBJ2-1; a possible D gene is TRBD1 (5 bases). This CDR3 has 14 residues. CDR1 is SGDLS and CDR2 is YYNGEE in the germline V gene. The V gene lost 3 bases and the J gene lost 7 bases, with 14 bases spanning the gap. The CDR3 reads CASSATDGENEQFF. CDR3 nucleotides: TGTGCCAGCAGCGCGACAGATGGGGAAAATGAGCAGTTCTTC.

The rearrangement uses TRBV15 and TRBJ1-1; no firm D call. Trimming cost V 2 bases and J 5 bases, with 21 bases left between them. There are 17 residues in the CDR3. Germline CDR1 LNHNV, CDR2 YYDKDF (reference sequence). In DNA, the CDR3 is TGTGCCACCAGCAGAATGCCAGAGGAAAGAGGTTTTACTGAAGCTTTCTTT. It translates to CATSRMPEERGFTEAFF.

This CDR3 reads CASSSLLAGVRTDTQYF. The CDR3, as DNA: TGTGCCAGCAGCTCACTACTAGCGGGGGTACGCACAGATACGCAGTATTTT. This chain links TRBV11-2 with TRBJ2-3; 11 nucleotides agree with TRBD2. This CDR3 is built from 17 residues. Germline trimming cut 4 bases from V and 1 base from J; bases unmatched to any gene: 7. Germline V lookup: CDR1 SGHAT, CDR2 FQNNGV.

V is TRBV5-1 and J is TRBJ1-6; possibly TRBD1 for D (6 bases). Germline V gives CDR1 SGHRS, CDR2 YFSETQ. The V end lost 2 bases, the J end lost 6 bases, and 24 bases lay between the germline ends. This CDR3 is 19 amino acids long. As DNA, the CDR3 is TGCGCCAGCAGCTTATCGTTAGGCGACAGGCGAGACTCTAATTCACCCCTCCACTTT. This encodes CASSLSLGDRRDSNSPLHF. The variable domain in full, completed from reference TRBV5-1 and TRBJ1-6, reads KAGVTQTPRYLIKTRGQQVTLSCSPISGHRSVSWYQQTPGQGLQFLFEYFSETQRNKGNFPGRFSGRQFSNSRSEMNVSTLELGDSALYLCASSLSLGDRRDSNSPLHFGNGTRLTVT.

The V call is TRBV15, the J call TRBJ2-7; 7 bases are a match to TRBD1. After removal of 1 base from V and 4 bases from J, the junction contained 13 bases not matched to a gene. Per the germline V gene, CDR1 is LNHNV and CDR2 is YYDKDF (reference sequence). This CDR3 is 17 amino acids long. The CDR3, as DNA: TGTGCCACCAGCAGAGGTGGGTGGGGACAGCCAACATACGAGCAGTACTTC. Its protein product is CATSRGGWGQPTYEQYF.

The V call is TRBV5-1, the J call TRBJ2-1, with 8 positions matching TRBD1. The CDR3 contains 15 residues. Germline V CDR1 and CDR2: SGHRS, YFSETQ. Trimming cost V 0 bases and J 8 bases; bases outside gene matches: 7. The CDR3 bases are TGCGCCAGCAGCTTGGCTCAGGGGGCTTCGGATGAGCAGTTCTTC. As protein: CASSLAQGASDEQFF.

CDR3 coding DNA: TGTGCCAGCAGTTACCCCTTTGAGGGTGGCAATCAGCCCCAGCATTTT. Residues: CASSYPFEGGNQPQHF. The chain combines TRBV6-6 with TRBJ1-5; D ambiguous. Germline V lookup: CDR1 MNHNY, CDR2 SVGAGI (reference sequence). Deletions cut 2 bases from V and 2 bases from J, with 13 bases between. CDR3 length equals 16 residues.

V usage is TRBV7-2 and J usage is TRBJ2-1; 8 bases agree with TRBD1. The CDR3 covers 18 residues. Germline loops: CDR1 SGHTA, CDR2 FQGNSA. The junction had 16 bases not matched to a gene; V was cut back by 4 bases and J by 5 bases. The CDR3 DNA follows: TGTGCCAGCAGCTCCCCACCCAAGACAGGGGAGCCGCACAATGAGCAGTTCTTC. Translated: CASSSPPKTGEPHNEQFF.

The J gene is TRBJ2-5, the V gene TRBV7-6; a weak D match, TRBD1 (6 bases). Per the germline V gene, CDR1 is SGHVS and CDR2 is FNYEAQ. The V end was cut by 5 bases, the J end by 5 bases, with 15 bases between. The CDR3 spans 14 residues. The CDR3, as DNA: TGTGCCAGCAGCCAAAAGGCTAGGGGGGAGACCCAGTACTTC. Translation: CASSQKARGETQYF.

The table lists this clone with a count of one. The chain recombines TRBV14 with TRBJ1-6, with a possible D match to TRBD1 (6 bases). The V end was cut by 5 bases, the J end by 4 bases, with 9 bases between. The CDR3 has 14 amino acids. From germline, CDR1 is SGHDN and CDR2 FVKESK. DNA for the CDR3: TGTGCCAGCAGCAAACAGGGATATAATTCACCCCTCCACTTT. It encodes CASSKQGYNSPLHF.

With respect to this clone: Germline and junction disagree at one end, which may indicate a read error. V usage is TRBV6-1 and J usage is TRBJ2-2; possible D gene TRBD2, 6 bases. This CDR3 spans 13 amino acids. Germline V lookup: CDR1 MNHNS, CDR2 SASEGT. Here the CDR3 DNA reads TGTGCCAGCCGTAGCGGTAACACCGAGGAGCTGTTTTTT. Protein sequence: CASRSGNTEELFF.

The V and J genes are TRBV5-1 and TRBJ1-1; TRBD1 might be the D (6 bases). The germline gives CDR1 SGHRS, CDR2 YFSETQ. The length of the CDR3 is 12 residues. Trimming removed 10 bases from V and 10 bases from J, with 20 bases in between. The CDR3 sequence is CACAAVVGAAFF. In DNA, the CDR3 is TGCGCCTGCGCAGCGGTCGTGGGGGCAGCTTTCTTT.

This clone was seen a single time. Its ends do not fully match the called genes, so a read error is possible. The chain links TRBV11-2 to TRBJ1-6, with 8 bases matching TRBD1. Per germline, CDR1 SGHAT and CDR2 FQNNGV. The CDR3 is made up of 16 amino acids. This chain's CDR3 is CASSLDYDRGRSLLHF. For the CDR3, the DNA is TGTGCCAGCAGCTTAGATTATGACAGGGGTAGATCACTCCTCCACTTT.

V usage is TRBV6-1 and J usage is TRBJ1-6, with unresolved D. Trimming left V 1 base short and J 5 bases short, with 15 bases between. The length of the CDR3 is 17 residues. Per germline, CDR1 MNHNS and CDR2 SASEGT. In DNA form, the CDR3 reads TGTGCCAGCAGTGAAGTTGCCGATGGGAGGGATAATTCACCCCTCCACTTT. Amino acid sequence: CASSEVADGRDNSPLHF.

The rearrangement uses TRBV7-9 and TRBJ1-2, with TRBD1 matching 11 bases. Germline trimming cut 2 bases from V and 6 bases from J; bases unmatched to any gene: 14. The CDR3 loop spans 18 amino acids. Germline V gene data show CDR1 as SEHNR and CDR2 as FQNEAQ (reference sequence). The CDR3 DNA reads as TGTGCCAGCAGCTTAAAGGGAAGGGGTGGACAGGGGGCTAATGGCTACACCTTC. This translates into CASSLKGRGGQGANGYTF.

The chain has TRBV11-2 and TRBJ1-3; TRBD1 aligns across 8 bases. Trimming took 4 bases from V and 1 from J; bases not matched to a gene: 9. This CDR3 contains 17 residues. Germline-derived CDR1 and CDR2 are SGHAT and FQNNGV. Written as DNA, the CDR3 is TGTGCCAGCAGCTCACGCAGGACAGGGAGGTCTGGAAACACCATATATTTT. It encodes CASSSRRTGRSGNTIYF.

The V call is TRBV28, the J call TRBJ2-5; possible D gene TRBD1, 6 bases. V lost 0 bases and J 3 bases, leaving 14 bases between the germline ends. Germline V gene sequence: CDR1 MDHEN, CDR2 SYDVKM. The length of the CDR3 is 16 residues. The CDR3 region is CASSLWQGKRKETQYF. The CDR3 DNA sequence: TGTGCCAGCAGTTTATGGCAGGGGAAAAGGAAAGAGACCCAGTACTTC.

The genes are TRBV9 and TRBJ2-5, with 8 bases matching TRBD2. V lost 5 bases and J lost 0; bases outside the gene matches: 12. This CDR3 region has 17 residues. Germline V gene lookup returns CDR1 SGDLS and CDR2 YYNGEE. The DNA for the CDR3 is TGTGCCAGCAGTCCTCCCCGGGGGGGGCCGAACCAAGAGACCCAGTACTTC. It codes for CASSPPRGGPNQETQYF.

The V and J genes are TRBV4-1 and TRBJ1-5; 10 nucleotides line up with TRBD1. The V gene end was trimmed by 4 bases and the J gene end by 6 bases; junction bases not matched to a gene: 12. CDR1 is MGHRA, CDR2 YSYEKL, per germline. The CDR3 extends over 17 amino acids. In DNA form, the CDR3 reads TGCGCCAGCAGCCGAGACAGGGGGCTAGGTTCGGGTCAGCCCCAGCATTTT. It specifies CASSRDRGLGSGQPQHF.

The genes are TRBV7-2 and TRBJ2-2; D is undetermined. V lost 5 bases and J 9 bases, leaving 13 bases between the germline ends. This CDR3 contains 13 residues. Germline CDR1 and CDR2: SGHTA and FQGNSA. The CDR3 region has the DNA TGTGCCAGCAGCGCCCAGGTCCGGTGGGAGCTGTTTTTT. Its protein product is CASSAQVRWELFF. Combining the CDR3 with reference TRBV7-2 and TRBJ2-2 gives the whole variable domain GAGVSQSPSNKVTEKGKDVELRCDPISGHTALYWYRQSLGQGLEFLIYFQGNSAPDKSGLPSDRFSAERTGGSVSTLTIQRTQQEDSAVYLCASSAQVRWELFFGEGSRLTVL.

V gene TRBV27 combines with J gene TRBJ1-5; 9 nucleotides agree with TRBD1. This CDR3 spans 17 amino acids. The germline gives CDR1 MNHEY, CDR2 SMNVEV (reference sequence). The trim removed 4 bases at V and 3 bases at J, leaving 10 bases unmatched. Here the CDR3 reads CASSSNRGRRLNQPQHF. The DNA of the CDR3 is TGTGCCAGCAGTTCAAACAGGGGGCGCAGACTCAATCAGCCCCAGCATTTT.

CDR3 bases: TGTGCCAGCAGCCTTAGCGGGGGGATCTCCATTCAGTACTTC. Amino acids: CASSLSGGISIQYF. This chain links TRBV27 with TRBJ2-4; 10 bases are a match to TRBD2. The CDR3 is made up of 14 amino acids. Germline V gives CDR1 MNHEY, CDR2 SMNVEV (reference sequence). V gave up 6 bases and J gave up 9 bases; unmatched junction bases: 8.

The gene calls are TRBV11-2 and TRBJ1-1; no definite D call. Trimming stripped 4 bases from V and 4 bases from J, with 7 bases between. This CDR3 region has 12 residues. Germline V CDR1 and CDR2: SGHAT, FQNNGV. The CDR3 loop reads CASSSQSTEAFF. The CDR3 DNA sequence: TGTGCCAGCAGCTCACAATCCACTGAAGCTTTCTTT.

This rearrangement joins TRBV2 to TRBJ1-1, with D maybe TRBD1 (6 bases). CDR3 length: 15 amino acids. V was shortened by 6 bases and J by 3 bases, with 17 bases between the two germline ends. Germline loops: CDR1 SNHLY, CDR2 FYNNEI. CDR3 sequence: CASREPGARDTEAFF. CDR3 sequence (DNA): TGTGCCAGCAGGGAGCCAGGGGCAAGAGACACTGAAGCTTTCTTT.

The chain is built from TRBV23-1 and TRBJ1-1; TRBD1 agrees at 7 bases. TRBV23-1 is an ORF, with its function uncertain. Trimming removed 8 bases from V and 7 bases from J; junction bases left unmatched: 13. The CDR3 has 14 residues. The CDR3 sequence is CASPRRTHRGEAFF. CDR3 bases: TGCGCCAGCCCGCGCCGGACTCACAGGGGTGAAGCTTTCTTT.

The CDR3 bases are TGTGCCAGCAGTTCTCAGGATTTTGAAGCTTTCTTT. Translation gives CASSSQDFEAFF. V and J are TRBV28 and TRBJ1-1; D gene uncertain. V lost 4 bases and J lost 7, with 10 bases in between. CDR1 and CDR2 from the germline V gene are MDHEN and SYDVKM. The CDR3 runs to 12 residues.

This clone has a single count. The V and J genes are TRBV27 and TRBJ1-6; a possible D gene is TRBD1 (6 bases). V lost 6 bases, J lost 5 bases, and 17 bases lay in between. The germline CDR1 and CDR2 sequences are MNHEY and SMNVEV (reference sequence). The CDR3 covers 16 residues. The CDR3 DNA reads TGTGCCAGCAGGATAACCTGGGACAAGAATAATTCACCCCTCCACTTT. This translates into CASRITWDKNNSPLHF.

The chain couples TRBV25-1 to TRBJ1-1; D unresolved. The germline CDR1 and CDR2 sequences are MGHDK and SYGVNS. There are 15 residues in the CDR3. V lost 7 bases and J 0 bases, leaving 15 bases between the germline ends. CDR3 DNA sequence: TGTGCCAGCATGTCGGCGGTTTCCTTGAACACTGAAGCTTTCTTT. Protein: CASMSAVSLNTEAFF.